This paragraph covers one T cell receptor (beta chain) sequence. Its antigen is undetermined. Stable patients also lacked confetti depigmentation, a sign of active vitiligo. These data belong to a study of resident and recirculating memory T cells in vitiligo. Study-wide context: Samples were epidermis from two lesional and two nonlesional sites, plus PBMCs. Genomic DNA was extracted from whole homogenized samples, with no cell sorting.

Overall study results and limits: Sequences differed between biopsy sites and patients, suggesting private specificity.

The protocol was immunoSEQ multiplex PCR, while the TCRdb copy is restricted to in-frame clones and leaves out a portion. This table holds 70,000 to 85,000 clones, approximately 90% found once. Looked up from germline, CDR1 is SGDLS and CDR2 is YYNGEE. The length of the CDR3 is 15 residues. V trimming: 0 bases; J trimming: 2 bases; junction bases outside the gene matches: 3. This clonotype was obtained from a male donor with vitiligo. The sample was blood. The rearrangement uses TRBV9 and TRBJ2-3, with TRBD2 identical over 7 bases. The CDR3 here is CASSVGEGITDTQYF. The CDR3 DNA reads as TGTGCCAGCAGCGTAGGGGAGGGAATCACAGATACGCAGTATTTT. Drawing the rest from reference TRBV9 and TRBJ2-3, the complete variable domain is DSGVTQTPKHLITATGQRVTLRCSPRSGDLSVYWYQQSLDQGLQFLIQYYNGEERAKGNILERFSAQQFPDLHSELNLSSLELGDSALYFCASSVGEGITDTQYFGPGTRLTVL.